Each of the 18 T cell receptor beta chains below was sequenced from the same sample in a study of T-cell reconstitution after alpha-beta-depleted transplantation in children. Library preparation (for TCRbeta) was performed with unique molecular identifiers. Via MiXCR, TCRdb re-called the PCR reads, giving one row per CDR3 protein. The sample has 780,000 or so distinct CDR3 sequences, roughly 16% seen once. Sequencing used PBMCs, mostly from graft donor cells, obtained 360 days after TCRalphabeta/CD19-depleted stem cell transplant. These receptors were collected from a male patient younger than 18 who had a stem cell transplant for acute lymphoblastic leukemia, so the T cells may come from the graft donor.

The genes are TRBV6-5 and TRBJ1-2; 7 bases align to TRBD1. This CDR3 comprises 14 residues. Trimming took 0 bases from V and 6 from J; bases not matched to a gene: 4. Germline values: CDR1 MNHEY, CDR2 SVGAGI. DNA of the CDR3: TGTGCCAGCAGTTACTCTAACAGGGGACATGGCTACACCTTC. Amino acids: CASSYSNRGHGYTF.

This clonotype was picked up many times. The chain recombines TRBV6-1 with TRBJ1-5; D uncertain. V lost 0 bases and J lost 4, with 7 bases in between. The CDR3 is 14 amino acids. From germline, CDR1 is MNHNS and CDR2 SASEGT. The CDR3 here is CASSEASFNQPQHF. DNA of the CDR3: TGTGCCAGCAGTGAAGCTTCGTTTAATCAGCCCCAGCATTTT.

CDR3: CASSGRGPHYEQYF. CDR3 sequence (DNA): TGTGCCAGCAGCGGGAGGGGACCCCACTACGAGCAGTACTTC. The chain carries TRBV7-9 and TRBJ2-7; 7 positions match TRBD2. After removal of 5 bases from V and 3 bases from J, the junction contained 7 bases not matched to a gene. Germline CDR1 SEHNR, CDR2 FQNEAQ (reference sequence). The CDR3 runs 14 residues. The whole variable domain, filled in from reference TRBV7-9 and TRBJ2-7, reads DTGVSQNPRHKITKRGQNVTFRCDPISEHNRLYWYRQTLGQGPEFLTYFQNEAQLEKSRLLSDRFSAERPKGSFSTLEIQRTEQGDSAMYLCASSGRGPHYEQYFGPGTRLTVT.

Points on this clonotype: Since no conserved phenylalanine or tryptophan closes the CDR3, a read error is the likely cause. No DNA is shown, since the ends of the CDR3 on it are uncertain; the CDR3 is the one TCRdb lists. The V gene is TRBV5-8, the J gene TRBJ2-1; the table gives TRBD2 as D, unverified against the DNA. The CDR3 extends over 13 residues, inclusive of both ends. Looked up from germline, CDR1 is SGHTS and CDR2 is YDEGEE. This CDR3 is CASSLARREALEL.

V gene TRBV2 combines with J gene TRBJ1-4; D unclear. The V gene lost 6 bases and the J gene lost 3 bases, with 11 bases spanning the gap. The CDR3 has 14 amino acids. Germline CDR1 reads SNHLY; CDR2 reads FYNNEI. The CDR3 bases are TGTGCCAGCAGGAGAGGGCTTCCTAATGAAAAACTGTTTTTT. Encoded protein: CASRRGLPNEKLFF.

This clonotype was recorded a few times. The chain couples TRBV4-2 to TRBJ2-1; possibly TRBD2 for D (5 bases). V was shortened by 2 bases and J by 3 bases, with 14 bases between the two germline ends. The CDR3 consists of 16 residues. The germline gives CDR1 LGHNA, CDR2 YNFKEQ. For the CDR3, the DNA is TGTGCCAGCAGCCAACCACGTAGCGCCATCTACAATGAGCAGTTCTTC. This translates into CASSQPRSAIYNEQFF.

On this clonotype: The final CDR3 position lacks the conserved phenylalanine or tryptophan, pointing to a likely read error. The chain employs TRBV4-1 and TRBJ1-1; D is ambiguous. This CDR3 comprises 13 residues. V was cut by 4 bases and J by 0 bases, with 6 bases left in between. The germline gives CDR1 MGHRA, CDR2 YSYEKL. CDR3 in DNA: TGCGCCAGCAGCCTACCTTTGAACACTGAAGCTTTCTGT. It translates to CASSLPLNTEAFC.

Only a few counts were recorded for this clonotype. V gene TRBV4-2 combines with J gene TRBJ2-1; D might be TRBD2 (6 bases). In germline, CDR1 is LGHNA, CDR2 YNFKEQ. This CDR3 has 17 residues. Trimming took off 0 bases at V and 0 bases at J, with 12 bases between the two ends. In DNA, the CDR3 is TGTGCCAGCAGCCAAGAGGAGGGTGGGGGCTCCTACAATGAGCAGTTCTTC. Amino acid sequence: CASSQEEGGGSYNEQFF.

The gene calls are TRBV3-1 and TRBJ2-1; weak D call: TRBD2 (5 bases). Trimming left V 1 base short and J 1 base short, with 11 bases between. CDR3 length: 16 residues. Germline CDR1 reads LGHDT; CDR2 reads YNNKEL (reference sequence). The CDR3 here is CASSQVATHSYNEQFF. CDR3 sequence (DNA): TGTGCCAGCAGCCAAGTAGCGACCCATTCCTACAATGAGCAGTTCTTC.

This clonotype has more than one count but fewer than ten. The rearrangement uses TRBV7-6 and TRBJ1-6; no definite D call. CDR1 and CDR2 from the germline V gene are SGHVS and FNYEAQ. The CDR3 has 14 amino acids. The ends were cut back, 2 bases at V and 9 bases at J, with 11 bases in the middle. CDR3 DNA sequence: TGTGCCAGCAGCTTAAGCGAAAGCCTTTCACCCCTCCACTTT. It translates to CASSLSESLSPLHF.

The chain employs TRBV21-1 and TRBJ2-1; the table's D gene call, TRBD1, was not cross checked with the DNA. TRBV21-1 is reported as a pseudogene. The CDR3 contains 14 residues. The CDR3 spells CASSLRAPDREQFF. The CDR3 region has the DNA TGTGCCAGCAGCCTCCGGGCCCCCGACCGGGAGCAGTTCTTC.

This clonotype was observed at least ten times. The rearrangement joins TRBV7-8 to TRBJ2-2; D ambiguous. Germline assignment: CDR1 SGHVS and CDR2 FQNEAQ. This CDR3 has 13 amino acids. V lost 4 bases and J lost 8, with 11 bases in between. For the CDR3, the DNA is TGTGCCAGCAGCTCGAGACTCGCGGGGGAGCTGTTTTTT. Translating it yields CASSSRLAGELFF.

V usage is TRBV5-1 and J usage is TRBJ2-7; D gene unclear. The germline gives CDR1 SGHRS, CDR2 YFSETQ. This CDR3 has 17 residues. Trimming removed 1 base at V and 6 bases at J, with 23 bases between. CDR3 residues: CASSLFTPSFNTLEQYF. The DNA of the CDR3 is TGCGCCAGCAGCTTGTTTACCCCTTCGTTTAATACCCTCGAGCAGTACTTC.

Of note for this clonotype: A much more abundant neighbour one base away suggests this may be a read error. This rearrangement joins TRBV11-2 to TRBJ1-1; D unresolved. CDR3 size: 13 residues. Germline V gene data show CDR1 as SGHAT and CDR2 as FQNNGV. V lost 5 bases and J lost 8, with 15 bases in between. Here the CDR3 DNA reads TGTGCCAGCAGCCCGTGGACCACTTTAGAAGCTTTCTTT. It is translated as CASSPWTTLEAFF.

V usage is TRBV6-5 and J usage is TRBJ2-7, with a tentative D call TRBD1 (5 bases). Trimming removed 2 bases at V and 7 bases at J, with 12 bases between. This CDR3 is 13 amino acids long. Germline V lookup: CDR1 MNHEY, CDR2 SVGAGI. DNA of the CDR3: TGTGCCAGCAGTTACGGGGCAGATCGGGAGCAGTACTTC. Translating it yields CASSYGADREQYF.

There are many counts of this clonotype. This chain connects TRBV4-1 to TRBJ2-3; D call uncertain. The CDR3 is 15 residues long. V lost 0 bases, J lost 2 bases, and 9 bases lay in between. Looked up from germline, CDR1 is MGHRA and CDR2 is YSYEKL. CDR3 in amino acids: CASSQEWRLTDTQYF. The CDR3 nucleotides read TGCGCCAGCAGCCAAGAGTGGCGGCTCACAGATACGCAGTATTTT.

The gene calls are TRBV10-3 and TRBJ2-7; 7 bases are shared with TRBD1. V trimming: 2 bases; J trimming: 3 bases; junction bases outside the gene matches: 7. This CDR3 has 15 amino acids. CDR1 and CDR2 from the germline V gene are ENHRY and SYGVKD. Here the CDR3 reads CAISEPGNRGYEQYF. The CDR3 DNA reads TGTGCCATCAGTGAGCCCGGGAACAGGGGCTACGAGCAGTACTTC.

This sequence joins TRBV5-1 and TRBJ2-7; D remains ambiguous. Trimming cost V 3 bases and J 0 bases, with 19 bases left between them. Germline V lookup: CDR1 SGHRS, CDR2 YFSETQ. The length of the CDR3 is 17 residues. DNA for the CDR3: TGCGCCAGCAGCTCGTTACCTAGGTTCGGTCCCTCCTACGAGCAGTACTTC. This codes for CASSSLPRFGPSYEQYF.